This paragraph reports one TCR beta chain. Its cognate antigen is unknown. At one of its ends the junction is not consistent with the germline gene, which may arise from a read error. CDR1 and CDR2 from the germline V gene are SGHKS and YYEKEE (reference sequence). CDR3 size: 15 residues. The data were taken from a study of CD8 T cells in ankylosing spondylitis. Study-wide points: Significant enrichment of disease-linked clones was reportedly seen in matched ankylosing spondylitis synovial fluid.

TCRdb fed the 5' RACE reads into MiXCR, producing one record per CDR3 protein. The top ten clones hold around 3.2% of a sample with around 300,000 distinct CDR3 sequences, less than 25% of them seen once. The rearrangement joins TRBV5-5 to TRBJ2-1; 9 bases match TRBD2. This TCR came from a female donor with ankylosing spondylitis or in good health (not recorded which). Sequencing used blood, either unsorted or a sorted T cell fraction (not recorded which). For the CDR3, the DNA is TGTGGCAGCACCCTTAGCGGGAGCTCCTACAATGAGCAGTTCTTC. This gives the protein CGSTLSGSSYNEQFF.